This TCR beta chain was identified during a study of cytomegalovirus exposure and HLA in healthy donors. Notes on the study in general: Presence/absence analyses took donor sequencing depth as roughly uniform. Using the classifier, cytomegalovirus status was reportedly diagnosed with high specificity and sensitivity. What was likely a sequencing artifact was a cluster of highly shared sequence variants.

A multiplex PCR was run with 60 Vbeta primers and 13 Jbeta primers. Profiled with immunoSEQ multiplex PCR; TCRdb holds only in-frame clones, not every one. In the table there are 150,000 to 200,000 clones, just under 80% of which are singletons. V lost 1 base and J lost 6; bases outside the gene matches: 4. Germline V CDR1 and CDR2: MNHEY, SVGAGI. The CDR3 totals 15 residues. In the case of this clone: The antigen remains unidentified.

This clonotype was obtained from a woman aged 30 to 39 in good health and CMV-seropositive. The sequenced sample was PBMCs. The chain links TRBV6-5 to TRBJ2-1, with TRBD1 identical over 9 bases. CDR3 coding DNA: TGTGCCAGCAGTTACTTGGGGACAGGGCCCAATGAGCAGTTCTTC. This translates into CASSYLGTGPNEQFF.